Listed here are 26 T cell receptor beta chains from one sample, sequenced in a study of blood T cell repertoires in COVID-19. Sequencing was performed with immunoSEQ multiplex PCR; in TCRdb, only in-frame clones are kept and a portion is missing. The sample lists roughly 100,000 clones; less than 90% were seen once. Sample: peripheral blood. Source of these receptors: an elderly man with acute or convalescent COVID-19.

This clone has just a few counts. The DNA for the CDR3 is TGTGCCAGCATTCCGGGGGGGCTAGTTGCGGAAAAACTGTTTTTT. Protein product: CASIPGGLVAEKLFF. The chain employs TRBV28 and TRBJ1-4; a possible D gene is TRBD1 (6 bases). The CDR3 sequence is 15 residues long. Germline V gene sequence: CDR1 MDHEN, CDR2 SYDVKM. Trimming took 7 bases from V and 8 from J, leaving 20 bases between them.

This clone appeared a single time. This chain links TRBV19 with TRBJ1-5, with 8 bases matching TRBD1. V gave up 6 bases and J gave up 7 bases; unmatched junction bases: 8. Germline V gene lookup returns CDR1 LNHDA and CDR2 SQIVND (reference sequence). The CDR3 sequence is 14 residues long. CDR3 nucleotides: TGTGCCAGTAGCCAGACAGGGGTTGAGCAGCCCCAGCATTTT. It specifies CASSQTGVEQPQHF.

This chain links TRBV20-1 with TRBJ1-1; no clear D. This CDR3 spans 13 amino acids. Germline V gene data show CDR1 as DFQATT and CDR2 as SNEGSKA (reference sequence). V was shortened by 3 bases and J by 4 bases, with 12 bases between the two germline ends. CDR3 DNA: TGCAGTGCTAGTGGGCAGGTGCCCACTGAAGCTTTCTTT. The encoded protein is CSASGQVPTEAFF.

The chain couples TRBV5-6 to TRBJ2-3, with 12 bases matching TRBD2. Unmatched junction bases numbered 9, after V lost 4 bases and J lost 3 bases. Germline CDR1 is SGHDT and CDR2 is YYEEEE. The CDR3 loop spans 17 amino acids. CDR3 sequence reads: CASSPGLAGLVTDTQYF. The CDR3 DNA reads as TGTGCCAGCAGCCCGGGACTAGCGGGTTTAGTTACAGATACGCAGTATTTT.

The chain joins TRBV12-3 or TRBV12-4 to TRBJ2-3; 9 bases align to TRBD2. CDR3 length equals 13 residues. J gave up 3 bases and V 10 bases, and 5 bases lay outside the gene matches. CDR3 DNA sequence: TGTGCCACCTCTAGCGGGACAACAGATACGCAGTATTTT. Protein sequence: CATSSGTTDTQYF.

V gene TRBV24-1 combines with J gene TRBJ2-5; D possibly corresponds to TRBD1 (7 bases). CDR1 is KGHDR and CDR2 is SFDVKD in the germline V gene. The CDR3 runs 14 residues. V was shortened by 12 bases and J by 3 bases, with 19 bases between the two germline ends. The CDR3 nucleotides read TGTGCCGCCCTGCCGGCGGGACAGAAAGAGACCCAGTACTTC. This gives the protein CAALPAGQKETQYF.

The chain is built from TRBV10-1 and TRBJ1-6; 7 bases are a match to TRBD1. Germline values: CDR1 WNHNN, CDR2 SYGVQD (reference sequence). This CDR3 region has 18 residues. V lost 3 bases to trimming and J lost 7 bases; unmatched junction nucleotides: 15. In DNA form, the CDR3 reads TGCGCCAGCAGTGAAACCCTTCTCTGGACAGGTGAGAATTCACCCCTCCACTTT. Encoded protein: CASSETLLWTGENSPLHF.

This clone was observed once. For the CDR3, the DNA is TGTGCCAGTAACCAGGTTAGCAATCAGCCCCAGCATTTT. Protein: CASNQVSNQPQHF. The rearrangement links TRBV19 to TRBJ1-5, with D unresolved. The V gene's germline CDR1 is LNHDA and CDR2 SQIVND (reference sequence). This CDR3 region has 13 residues. Deletions cut 7 bases from V and 0 bases from J, with 7 bases between.

The V gene is TRBV4-1, the J gene TRBJ1-1; TRBD1 matches at 8 bases. Germline assignment: CDR1 MGHRA and CDR2 YSYEKL. This CDR3 contains 16 residues. V lost 4 bases, J lost 3 bases, and 10 bases stayed unmatched. CDR3 sequence: CASSPGQGVRDTEAFF. The CDR3 DNA reads as TGCGCCAGCAGCCCCGGACAGGGCGTACGGGACACTGAAGCTTTCTTT.

The J gene is TRBJ1-5, the V gene TRBV2, with 7 bases that match TRBD1. This CDR3 has 15 amino acids. Germline CDR1 SNHLY, CDR2 FYNNEI. The V gene end was trimmed by 8 bases and the J gene end by 4 bases; junction bases not matched to a gene: 11. CDR3: CASRLSPGGNQPQHF. The DNA for the CDR3 is TGTGCCAGCCGCTTGTCGCCAGGGGGGAATCAGCCCCAGCATTTT.

V gene TRBV7-2 combines with J gene TRBJ2-7; a possible D gene is TRBD1 (6 bases). Germline CDR1 SGHTA, CDR2 FQGNSA. V was cut by 5 bases and J by 2 bases, with 16 bases left in between. The CDR3 runs 15 residues. The CDR3 DNA reads TGTGCCAGCAGCCCCAGCCGACAGGTAGCCTACGAGCAGTACTTC. Amino acid sequence: CASSPSRQVAYEQYF.

The V and J genes are TRBV11-1 and TRBJ1-1; no reliable D call. CDR1 is SGHAT and CDR2 is FQDESV in the germline V gene (reference sequence). With 1 base removed from V and 3 bases from J, the gap between germline ends came to 9 bases. CDR3 length: 14 residues. CDR3 sequence (DNA): TGTGCCAGCAGCTTAGGTCAGGAAGACACTGAAGCTTTCTTT. Translating it yields CASSLGQEDTEAFF.

The V and J genes are TRBV19 and TRBJ2-2; D remains unclear. Trimming removed 7 bases from V and 3 bases from J, with 15 bases in between. The germline V gene has CDR1 LNHDA and CDR2 SQIVND (reference sequence). CDR3 length: 15 amino acids. The CDR3 sequence is CASTTPGLDTGELFF. As DNA, the CDR3 is TGTGCCAGTACCACCCCTGGGCTTGACACCGGGGAGCTGTTTTTT.

This rearrangement joins TRBV6-6 to TRBJ1-2; 7 bases align to TRBD1. The CDR3 runs 15 residues. Trimming cost V 6 bases and J 0 bases; bases outside gene matches: 7. Germline V gives CDR1 MNHNY, CDR2 SVGAGI (reference sequence). The DNA of the CDR3 is TGTGCCAGCAGCCCTGGACAGGCGTCTAACTATGGCTACACCTTC. This translates into CASSPGQASNYGYTF.

The J gene is TRBJ1-3, the V gene TRBV5-1; possible D gene TRBD1, 6 bases. Trimming removed 4 bases from V and 3 bases from J, with 17 bases in between. The CDR3 totals 16 residues. Per the germline V gene, CDR1 is SGHRS and CDR2 is YFSETQ. CDR3 protein: CASSPTPQGNGNTIYF. Here the CDR3 DNA reads TGCGCCAGCAGCCCTACACCTCAGGGGAATGGAAACACCATATATTTT.

The rearrangement joins TRBV28 to TRBJ2-1, with a tentative D call TRBD1 (5 bases). V lost 6 bases to trimming and J lost 2 bases, with 14 bases between them. Germline V gene data show CDR1 as MDHEN and CDR2 as SYDVKM. The length of the CDR3 is 15 residues. The chain's CDR3 is CASSPPRVPYNEQFF. The CDR3 nucleotides are TGTGCCAGCAGCCCACCCAGGGTCCCCTACAATGAGCAGTTCTTC.

V and J are TRBV6-6 and TRBJ1-5, with a weak D call TRBD1 (5 bases). Germline V CDR1 and CDR2: MNHNY, SVGAGI (reference sequence). Between the trimmed V and J ends, which lost 0 bases and 8 bases, there was a span of 14 bases. This CDR3 spans 15 amino acids. CDR3 DNA sequence: TGTGCCAGCAGTTACTCCAGGACACCCCCGGAGCCCCAGCATTTT. This gives the protein CASSYSRTPPEPQHF.

This clone appeared many times. The CDR3 coding sequence is TGTGCCACCAGTGACCTAAGGGGGGGCCCTCGGAACACCGGGGAGCTGTTTTTT. The encoded protein is CATSDLRGGPRNTGELFF. The J gene is TRBJ2-2, the V gene TRBV24-1; D is perhaps TRBD2 (7 bases). This CDR3 has 18 amino acids. CDR1 and CDR2 from the germline V gene are KGHDR and SFDVKD. Deletions cut 4 bases from V and 1 base from J, with 18 bases between.

This chain uses TRBV27 with TRBJ1-2; 8 bases align to TRBD1. Losses at the gene ends were 8 bases for V and 5 bases for J; bases not matched to a gene: 1. Germline values: CDR1 MNHEY, CDR2 SMNVEV (reference sequence). The CDR3 extends over 11 amino acids. The CDR3 sequence is CASGQGYGYTF. Here the CDR3 DNA reads TGTGCCAGCGGACAGGGTTATGGCTACACCTTC.

In nucleotides, the CDR3 is TGTGCCAGCAGCCAAGACTTGGGGACAGGGGGCGTCAAAGCTTTCTTT. This codes for CASSQDLGTGGVKAFF. The chain carries TRBV3-1 (or the pseudogene TRBV3-2) and TRBJ1-1; 12 bases agree with TRBD1. Unmatched junction bases numbered 8, after V lost 0 bases and J lost 9 bases. Germline V gene sequence: CDR1 LGHDT, CDR2 YNNKEL (reference sequence). The CDR3 covers 16 residues.

The chain uses TRBV5-8 and TRBJ1-2; the D is unclear. This CDR3 spans 14 amino acids. The V gene's germline CDR1 is SGHTS and CDR2 YDEGEE. Trimming took 4 bases from V and 4 from J, leaving 14 bases between them. CDR3 in DNA: TGTGCCAGCAGCAGACTAAGGGTTGGCTATGGCTACACCTTC. Residues: CASSRLRVGYGYTF.

A remark on this clone: One junction end does not reproduce the germline sequence, and a read error may be involved. V is TRBV28 and J is TRBJ2-4; the match to TRBD1 covers 7 bases. The CDR3 totals 13 residues. The germline V gene encodes CDR1 MDHEN and CDR2 SYDVKM. The CDR3 DNA sequence: TGTGCCATTACACCGGGACAGTCTCGTCAGGCGGACTTC. Translation gives CAITPGQSRQADF.

The rearrangement joins TRBV28 to TRBJ1-4; D perhaps matches TRBD1 (5 bases). V gave up 3 bases and J gave up 2 bases, with 7 bases separating them. Per the germline V gene, CDR1 is MDHEN and CDR2 is SYDVKM. The CDR3 length is 14 residues. Here the CDR3 reads CASSLGGTNEKLFF. The CDR3 region has the DNA TGTGCCAGCAGTTTGGGGGGGACTAATGAAAAACTGTTTTTT.

The V call is TRBV2, the J call TRBJ2-5; weak D call: TRBD1 (6 bases). This CDR3 contains 15 residues. Germline V gene data show CDR1 as SNHLY and CDR2 as FYNNEI. Trimming stripped 2 bases from V and 5 bases from J, with 15 bases between. The CDR3 DNA is TGTGCCAGCAGTGAATGGGGACATGGAGTGGAGACCCAGTACTTC. This translates into CASSEWGHGVETQYF. The full variable domain, rest sourced from reference TRBV2 and TRBJ2-5, is EPEVTQTPSHQVTQMGQEVILRCVPISNHLYFYWYRQILGQKVEFLVSFYNNEISEKSEIFDDQFSVERPDGSNFTLKIRSTKLEDSAMYFCASSEWGHGVETQYFGPGTRLLVL.

The chain joins TRBV10-3 to TRBJ1-2; 10 bases line up with TRBD1. Germline V gives CDR1 ENHRY, CDR2 SYGVKD. The CDR3 is 15 amino acids. V lost 0 bases, J lost 7 bases, and 5 bases stayed unmatched. The chain's CDR3 is CAISESTGGFVGYTF. The CDR3 region has the DNA TGTGCCATCAGTGAGTCGACAGGGGGCTTTGTTGGCTACACCTTC.

V gene TRBV3-1 (or the pseudogene TRBV3-2) combines with J gene TRBJ2-5; tentatively, D is TRBD2 (7 bases). V was trimmed by 1 base and J by 7 bases, leaving 13 bases between them. Germline V gene lookup returns CDR1 LGHDT and CDR2 YNNKEL (reference sequence). There are 14 residues in the CDR3. CDR3 DNA sequence: TGTGCCAGCAGCCAAGGACGGGGGGCGGTGACCCAGTACTTC. It is translated as CASSQGRGAVTQYF.